The rows below give T cell receptor beta chains drawn from one sample of a study of blood T cell repertoires in COVID-19. This table comes from immunoSEQ multiplex PCR, and its TCRdb copy is limited to in-frame clones, with some not included. This sample has 150,000 to 200,000 clones, with roughly 88% found just once. Material for sequencing was peripheral blood. The receptors were sampled from a woman in her sixties with acute or convalescent COVID-19. The CDR3 runs from the conserved cysteine through the conserved F or W. Fields, in order: V gene, CDR3 length, CDR3 protein.

>TRBV7-2|15
CASRGGVNSNQPQHF
>TRBV6-2/TRBV6-3|12
CASSFSGDEAFF
>TRBV28|13
CASRGPSFETQYF
>TRBV28|18
CASSGGPGQGRSGNTIYF
>TRBV19|14
CASSSGTGLKAQYF
>TRBV5-1|14
CASSLGASGNTIYF
>TRBV2|16
CASSEGTGRTNYGYTF
>TRBV19|13
CASSVPSRSVLTF
>TRBV6-6|15
CASSPRQGATYGYTF
>TRBV18|17
CASSPSVSGSSGNTIYF
>TRBV5-1|15
CASSLDRASTGELFF
>TRBV5-5|15
CASRLPGQGDEKLFF
>TRBV9|16
CASTNGADRSGNTIYF
>TRBV5-1|15
CASSLGEGLIYGYTF
>TRBV24-1|17
CATSETPGTGDYNEQFF
>TRBV6-5|15
CASSYSQGRNTEAFF